Listed below are T cell receptor beta chains from one sample, sequenced in a study of cytomegalovirus exposure and HLA in healthy donors. Measured with immunoSEQ multiplex PCR; TCRdb has only the in-frame clones, and not every one. The table shows about 200,000 clones, with 86% occurring only once. The sample was PBMCs. The source of these receptors is a woman aged 18-29 years in good health and CMV-seronegative. Both conserved end residues are part of each CDR3. Each record gives: V gene, J gene, CDR3 length, clone size, D gene, CDR3 DNA, CDR3 protein. A D gene is named only where the DNA matches it firmly. Clone size is stated in some rows and not others, as once, few, many or a class when expanded.

V: TRBV4-1; J: TRBJ2-1; length: 17; size: once; D: -; DNA: TGCGCCAGCAGCCAAGGCCGTCTTCGAACTCGGACTAATGAGCAGTTCTTC; CDR3: CASSQGRLRTRTNEQFF
V: TRBV7-9; J: TRBJ1-1; length: 13; size: -; D: -; DNA: TGTGCCAGCAGCTTACCGGGTAACACTGAAGCTTTCTTT; CDR3: CASSLPGNTEAFF
V: TRBV6-1; J: TRBJ1-2; length: 13; size: few; D: -; DNA: TGTGCCAGCATAGGGACACCCCACTATGGCTACACCTTC; CDR3: CASIGTPHYGYTF
V: TRBV30; J: TRBJ2-2; length: 13; size: -; D: -; DNA: TGTGCCTGGAGTAGAGCGAGAACCGGGGAGCTGTTTTTT; CDR3: CAWSRARTGELFF
V: TRBV11-2; J: TRBJ2-7; length: 13; size: -; D: -; DNA: TGTGCCAGCAGCCTCCAGGGTACGGGTGGGCAGTACTTC; CDR3: CASSLQGTGGQYF
V: TRBV27; J: TRBJ2-7; length: 16; size: -; D: TRBD1; DNA: TGTGCCAGCAGTTCTCCGCGGGGGACAGGGGGGGACGAGCAGTACTTC; CDR3: CASSSPRGTGGDEQYF
V: TRBV7-9; J: TRBJ1-2; length: 15; size: -; D: -; DNA: TGTGCCAGCAGCTTAGCGGGGGCCGAAACCGGTGGCTACACCTTC; CDR3: CASSLAGAETGGYTF
V: TRBV6-6; J: TRBJ1-5; length: 15; size: -; D: -; DNA: TGTGCCAGCAGTCTACAGCCGCGAGGCAATCAGCCCCAGCATTTT; CDR3: CASSLQPRGNQPQHF
V: TRBV5-4; J: TRBJ1-2; length: 13; size: -; D: TRBD1; DNA: TGTGCCAGCAGCTTGTCGACAGGGGATGGCTACACCTTC; CDR3: CASSLSTGDGYTF
V: TRBV5-1; J: TRBJ1-5; length: 15; size: -; D: TRBD1; DNA: TGCGCCAGCAGCTTGGACAGGGGGCAGGGTCAGCCCCAGCATTTT; CDR3: CASSLDRGQGQPQHF
V: TRBV4-2; J: TRBJ1-2; length: 15; size: -; D: -; DNA: TGTGCCAGCAGCCAAGATAGCGGATCTAACTATGGCTACACCTTC; CDR3: CASSQDSGSNYGYTF
V: TRBV10-3; J: TRBJ1-1; length: 13; size: few; D: -; DNA: TGTGCCATCAGAGGAGATTTGGGCACTGAAGCTTTCTTT; CDR3: CAIRGDLGTEAFF
V: TRBV9; J: TRBJ2-5; length: 18; size: -; D: TRBD2; DNA: TGTGCCAGCAGCGTAGGAGGACTAGCGGGGGGGCCGGGAGAGACCCAGTACTTC; CDR3: CASSVGGLAGGPGETQYF
V: TRBV6-1; J: TRBJ2-3; length: 13; size: -; D: -; DNA: TGTGCCAGCAGGACAGTAGGGACAGATACGCAGTATTTT; CDR3: CASRTVGTDTQYF
V: TRBV5-1; J: TRBJ1-1; length: 17; size: -; D: TRBD1; DNA: TGCGCCAGCAGCTCAACAGGGGGCACCCTCATGAACACTGAAGCTTTCTTT; CDR3: CASSSTGGTLMNTEAFF
V: TRBV7-8; J: TRBJ1-2; length: 13; size: -; D: TRBD1; DNA: TGTGCCAGCAGCTTGACAGGGGGGACGGGCTACACCTTC; CDR3: CASSLTGGTGYTF
V: TRBV7-9; J: TRBJ1-5; length: 16; size: -; D: -; DNA: TGTGCCAGCAGCTTACGGGGGGTCTTTAGCAATCAGCCCCAGCATTTT; CDR3: CASSLRGVFSNQPQHF
V: TRBV19; J: TRBJ2-1; length: 13; size: -; D: -; DNA: TGTGCCAGTAGTGTGCCGGGGGTGAATGAGCAGTTCTTC; CDR3: CASSVPGVNEQFF
V: TRBV2; J: TRBJ2-1; length: 15; size: -; D: TRBD1; DNA: TGTGCCAGCAGTGAAAGGCCAGGGGGCGGGCATGAGCAGTTCTTC; CDR3: CASSERPGGGHEQFF
V: TRBV7-2; J: TRBJ2-5; length: 13; size: -; D: TRBD2; DNA: TGTGCCAGCATCGCGGGACTACAAGAGACCCAGTACTTC; CDR3: CASIAGLQETQYF
V: TRBV4-1; J: TRBJ2-1; length: 13; size: -; D: -; DNA: TGCGCCAGCAGTCCCTACTCCTACAATGAGCAGTTCTTC; CDR3: CASSPYSYNEQFF
V: TRBV4-1; J: TRBJ1-5; length: 15; size: -; D: -; DNA: TGCGCCAGCAGCCTACAGGGTTATAGCAATCAGCCCCAGCATTTT; CDR3: CASSLQGYSNQPQHF
V: TRBV9; J: TRBJ2-1; length: 12; size: -; D: -; DNA: TGTGCCAGCAGCCCGCGTTACAATGAGCAGTTCTTC; CDR3: CASSPRYNEQFF
V: TRBV11-2; J: TRBJ2-6; length: 15; size: -; D: -; DNA: TGTGCCAGCAGCCGACAGGCTTCTGGGGCCAACGTCCTGACTTTC; CDR3: CASSRQASGANVLTF
V: TRBV5-1; J: TRBJ2-7; length: 13; size: -; D: -; DNA: TGCGCCAGCATCCAAATAGGAGGAAAAGAGCAGTACTTC; CDR3: CASIQIGGKEQYF
V: TRBV19; J: TRBJ2-7; length: 15; size: few; D: -; DNA: TGTGCCAGTAGTATACGGCAGGGGTTGTCCTACGAGCAGTACTTC; CDR3: CASSIRQGLSYEQYF
V: TRBV11-3; J: TRBJ2-7; length: 14; size: -; D: TRBD1; DNA: TGTGCCAGCAGTCGCGGGACAGGGACCTACGAGCAGTACTTC; CDR3: CASSRGTGTYEQYF
V: TRBV18; J: TRBJ1-5; length: 14; size: -; D: -; DNA: TGTGCCAGCTCACTTGACACCCGCAATCAGCCCCAGCATTTT; CDR3: CASSLDTRNQPQHF
V: TRBV7-9; J: TRBJ2-3; length: 15; size: -; D: TRBD2; DNA: TGTGCCAGCAGCTTAGTAGCGGGAGATTCAGATACGCAGTATTTT; CDR3: CASSLVAGDSDTQYF
V: TRBV20-1; J: TRBJ1-3; length: 10; size: once; D: TRBD1; DNA: TGCAGTGCTAGAGCGGACAGGGAACATTTT; CDR3: CSARADREHF
V: TRBV19; J: TRBJ2-4; length: 15; size: -; D: -; DNA: TGTGCCAGTAGTATCTCGAGGGAAGCGGGTGGTGTTCAGTACTTC; CDR3: CASSISREAGGVQYF
V: TRBV2; J: TRBJ1-1; length: 14; size: -; D: TRBD1; DNA: TGTGCCGGACGAAGTTTGCCAGGGGGCTCTGAAGCTTTCTTT; CDR3: CAGRSLPGGSEAFF
V: TRBV5-1; J: TRBJ2-7; length: 13; size: -; D: -; DNA: TGCGCCAGCAGCTTGGCAGGCTCCTACGAGCAGTACTTC; CDR3: CASSLAGSYEQYF
V: TRBV27; J: TRBJ1-2; length: 16; size: -; D: -; DNA: TGTGCCAGCAGTTTCTCAGGGGAGAGCGGAGTTAGTGGCTACACCTTC; CDR3: CASSFSGESGVSGYTF
V: TRBV30; J: TRBJ2-1; length: 14; size: -; D: -; DNA: TGTGCCTGGAGTACGGGACTTCCCTACAATGAGCAGTTCTTC; CDR3: CAWSTGLPYNEQFF
V: TRBV9; J: TRBJ2-1; length: 15; size: -; D: -; DNA: TGTGCCAGCAGCGTAGACGGGGGCTCCTACAATGAGCAGTTCTTC; CDR3: CASSVDGGSYNEQFF
V: TRBV29-1; J: TRBJ2-1; length: 17; size: -; D: TRBD2; DNA: TGCAGCGTCAGGGACTCCGTGGGACTAGCAACAATTAGTGAGCAGTTCTTC; CDR3: CSVRDSVGLATISEQFF
V: TRBV30; J: TRBJ2-7; length: 13; size: -; D: TRBD1; DNA: TGTGCCTGGATTGACGGGACAGTTTACGAGCAGTACTTC; CDR3: CAWIDGTVYEQYF
V: TRBV9; J: TRBJ2-1; length: 17; size: -; D: TRBD2; DNA: TGTGCCAGCAGCCTACCACCGGGGGGGGGCTCCTACAATGAGCAGTTCTTC; CDR3: CASSLPPGGGSYNEQFF
V: TRBV5-1; J: TRBJ2-7; length: 18; size: -; D: TRBD2; DNA: TGCGCCAGCAGCTTGGAACTAGCGGGGGGCCCAGGGCTACACGAGCAGTACTTC; CDR3: CASSLELAGGPGLHEQYF
V: TRBV6-1; J: TRBJ1-2; length: 13; size: -; D: TRBD1; DNA: TGTGCCAGCCACGCCGGGACAGGCTATGGCTACACCTTC; CDR3: CASHAGTGYGYTF
V: TRBV9; J: TRBJ1-4; length: 18; size: -; D: -; DNA: TGTGCCAGCAGCGTCCTCGACAGGACACCCGCAACTAATGAAAAACTGTTTTTT; CDR3: CASSVLDRTPATNEKLFF
V: TRBV9; J: TRBJ1-1; length: 17; size: -; D: TRBD1; DNA: TGTGCCAGCAGCGGAGGCCCTTCGACAGGGGGCTTCACTGAAGCTTTCTTT; CDR3: CASSGGPSTGGFTEAFF
V: TRBV7-8; J: TRBJ2-3; length: 16; size: -; D: TRBD2; DNA: TGTGCCAGCAGCTTAGGGGGACTAGCTACCACAGATACGCAGTATTTT; CDR3: CASSLGGLATTDTQYF
V: TRBV5-1; J: TRBJ1-1; length: 15; size: -; D: -; DNA: TGCGCCAGCAGCTTGGAGACAGTACCGATCACTGAAGCTTTCTTT; CDR3: CASSLETVPITEAFF
V: TRBV5-1; J: TRBJ2-3; length: 16; size: -; D: -; DNA: TGCGCCAGCAGCTTGGGGCAGGGTTCGAGGACAGATACGCAGTATTTT; CDR3: CASSLGQGSRTDTQYF
V: TRBV6-5; J: TRBJ2-7; length: 14; size: -; D: TRBD2; DNA: TGTGCCAGCGGCGACCGGGACTATGGCTACGAGCAGTACTTC; CDR3: CASGDRDYGYEQYF
V: TRBV19; J: TRBJ2-7; length: 13; size: -; D: TRBD1; DNA: TGTGCCAGTAGCCGGGACAGGGGCCTGTCCCAGTACTTC; CDR3: CASSRDRGLSQYF
V: TRBV19; J: TRBJ2-7; length: 14; size: -; D: -; DNA: TGTGCCAGTAGAGGACAGCCTACCTCCTACGAGCAGTACTTC; CDR3: CASRGQPTSYEQYF
V: TRBV9; J: TRBJ2-1; length: 22; size: once; D: TRBD2; DNA: TGTGCCAGCAGCGTAGCAAGCGGGGGGACTAGCGGGAGAGGGATCTCCTACAATGAGCAGTTCTTC; CDR3: CASSVASGGTSGRGISYNEQFF